This entry lists 9 T cell receptor beta chains sequenced from one sample in a study of T cell responses to AZD1222 COVID-19 vaccine. Assay: immunoSEQ multiplex PCR; the TCRdb copy retains only in-frame clones and omits some. The top ten hold around 1.6% of the sample, which has roughly 120,000 clones, over 75% seen once. The sample here was peripheral blood, taken on day 0 of AZD1222 vaccination. The receptors stem from an adult in good health.

This chain's CDR3 is CASSGQYSNQPQHF. The DNA of the CDR3 is TGTGCCAGCTCGGGGCAGTATAGCAATCAGCCCCAGCATTTT. The chain joins TRBV7-2 to TRBJ1-5; D may be TRBD1 (5 bases). The V and J ends lost 8 bases and 0 bases respectively, with 11 bases between them. Germline assignment: CDR1 SGHTA and CDR2 FQGNSA. The CDR3 totals 14 residues.

V gene TRBV6-2 or TRBV6-3 combines with J gene TRBJ2-3; no clear D gene. The CDR3 is 15 amino acids. V lost 2 bases, J lost 0 bases, and 9 bases lay in between. Germline V CDR1 and CDR2: MNHEY, SVGEGT. CDR3 amino acids: CASSYDWRSTDTQYF. For the CDR3, the DNA is TGTGCCAGCAGTTACGACTGGCGGAGCACAGATACGCAGTATTTT.

This clone was seen only once. V is TRBV11-2 and J is TRBJ1-2; D not certain. The length of the CDR3 is 14 residues. Deletions cut 0 bases from V and 2 bases from J, with 7 bases between. Germline CDR1 reads SGHAT; CDR2 reads FQNNGV. CDR3 coding DNA: TGTGCCAGCAGCTTAGAACAGCTCAACTATGGCTACACCTTC. Encoded protein: CASSLEQLNYGYTF.

The chain has TRBV9 and TRBJ1-1; tentative D call: TRBD1 (5 bases). Germline lookup yields CDR1 SGDLS and CDR2 YYNGEE. V lost 0 bases to trimming and J lost 0 bases, with 15 bases between them. CDR3 length: 17 residues. The CDR3 is CASSVGLGRAMNTEAFF. CDR3 nucleotides: TGTGCCAGCAGCGTAGGTTTAGGCAGGGCGATGAACACTGAAGCTTTCTTT.

The chain combines TRBV14 with TRBJ2-5; 11 nucleotides match TRBD2. V trimming: 4 bases; J trimming: 1 base; junction bases outside the gene matches: 5. The germline gives CDR1 SGHDN, CDR2 FVKESK. CDR3 length equals 16 residues. CDR3 residues: CASSPRLAGIQETQYF. The CDR3 DNA is TGTGCCAGCAGCCCTAGACTAGCGGGGATCCAAGAGACCCAGTACTTC.

This chain connects TRBV29-1 to TRBJ1-1, with 9 bases matching TRBD1. The CDR3 is 13 residues long. Unmatched junction bases numbered 8, after V lost 7 bases and J lost 5 bases. From germline, CDR1 is SQVTM and CDR2 ANQGSEA. In DNA form, the CDR3 reads TGCAGCGCCCTGACAGGGGGATATACTGAAGCTTTCTTT. This codes for CSALTGGYTEAFF.

V usage is TRBV5-1 and J usage is TRBJ2-5, with unresolved D. V was trimmed by 1 base and J by 3 bases, leaving 4 bases between them. The CDR3 sequence is 12 residues long. Germline loops: CDR1 SGHRS, CDR2 YFSETQ. CDR3 residues: CASSLTEETQYF. DNA of the CDR3: TGCGCCAGCAGCTTGACAGAAGAGACCCAGTACTTC.

In its sample, this clone was seen a few times. J is TRBJ1-1 and V is TRBV29-1; 9 bases are shared with TRBD1. Germline CDR1 SQVTM, CDR2 ANQGSEA. The V segment lost 5 bases and the J segment 7 bases; nucleotides outside the gene matches: 5. This CDR3 is 12 amino acids long. DNA for the CDR3: TGCAGCGTTAACAGGGGGCGAGGTGAAGCTTTCTTT. Encoded protein: CSVNRGRGEAFF.

CDR3 amino acids: CATSNRPGGGDTQYF. In DNA form, the CDR3 reads TGTGCCACCAGCAACCGACCGGGAGGTGGAGATACGCAGTATTTT. J is TRBJ2-3 and V is TRBV15; TRBD2 aligns across 7 bases. From germline, CDR1 is LNHNV and CDR2 YYDKDF (reference sequence). The V gene end was trimmed by 4 bases and the J gene end by 5 bases; junction bases not matched to a gene: 9. The CDR3 has 15 residues.